Listed below are T cell receptor beta chains from one sample, sequenced in a study of T cells in Graves' hyperthyroidism and ophthalmopathy. A single record per CDR3 protein comes from TCRdb applying MiXCR to the multiplex PCR reads. The profile shows some 180,000 distinct CDR3 sequences, about 15% of them singletons. The sequencing input was blood. Receptor source: a woman between 50 and 59 years old with Graves' hyperthyroidism. CDR3s include the opening cysteine and the closing phenylalanine or tryptophan. The order of the fields is V gene, D gene, clone size, J gene, CDR3 protein, CDR3 DNA. D genes are given only for firm matches. Size is omitted from some rows. Given values are once, few, many or a class for expanded clones.

V: TRBV7-3
D: TRBD2
size: many
J: TRBJ2-7
CDR3: CASSLSAGDTYEQYF
DNA: TGTGCCAGCAGCTTAAGTGCGGGAGATACCTACGAGCAGTACTTC

V: TRBV10-2
D: TRBD2
size: NA
J: TRBJ2-4
CDR3: CASKSGSMSAKNIQYF
DNA: TGCGCCAGCAAAAGCGGGAGTATGTCGGCCAAAAACATTCAGTACTTC

V: TRBV6-4
D: NA
size: few
J: TRBJ1-5
CDR3: CASTLGAGIGQPQHF
DNA: TGTGCCAGCACCCTGGGGGCGGGTATTGGTCAGCCCCAGCATTTT

V: TRBV18
D: TRBD2
size: few
J: TRBJ2-1
CDR3: CASSQTSGGSYNEQFF
DNA: TGTGCCAGCTCCCAGACTAGCGGAGGCTCCTACAATGAGCAGTTCTTC

V: TRBV11-3
D: NA
size: many
J: TRBJ2-7
CDR3: CASSLAPALTYEQYF
DNA: TGTGCCAGCAGCTTAGCTCCGGCACTCACCTACGAGCAGTACTTC

V: TRBV5-5
D: TRBD2
size: NA
J: TRBJ2-1
CDR3: CASLPGTTDKSSYNEQFF
DNA: TGTGCCAGCCTCCCCGGGACTACCGATAAGAGCTCCTACAATGAGCAGTTCTTC

V: TRBV12-5
D: TRBD2
size: many
J: TRBJ2-7
CDR3: CASGLWPGLAGLEQYF
DNA: TGTGCTAGTGGTTTGTGGCCGGGACTAGCGGGGTTAGAGCAGTACTTC

V: TRBV14
D: NA
size: NA
J: TRBJ1-2
CDR3: CASSQDGLSGYTF
DNA: TGTGCCAGCAGCCAAGATGGACTGAGTGGCTACACCTTC

V: TRBV20-1
D: TRBD1
size: few
J: TRBJ2-7
CDR3: CSAKQGAVQYF
DNA: TGCAGTGCTAAACAGGGGGCCGTGCAGTACTTC

V: TRBV12-3/TRBV12-4
D: NA
size: many
J: TRBJ1-5
CDR3: CASSRHEGPQHF
DNA: TGTGCCAGCAGCCGTCACGAGGGGCCCCAGCATTTT

V: TRBV11-2
D: TRBD2
size: many
J: TRBJ2-3
CDR3: CASSLELTSAQYF
DNA: TGTGCCAGCAGCTTAGAGCTAACTAGCGCGCAGTATTTT

V: TRBV19
D: NA
size: NA
J: TRBJ2-7
CDR3: CASSTHVPSEQYF
DNA: TGTGCCAGTAGTACCCACGTCCCCTCCGAGCAGTACTTC

V: TRBV12-3/TRBV12-4
D: NA
size: many
J: TRBJ1-2
CDR3: CASSPSGGGNYGYTF
DNA: TGTGCCAGCAGTCCCAGTGGGGGGGGCAACTATGGCTACACCTTC

V: TRBV4-2
D: TRBD1
size: many
J: TRBJ2-7
CDR3: CASSRGRSAEHGGTGSYEQYF
DNA: TGTGCCAGCAGCCGCGGCCGATCCGCGGAACACGGTGGGACAGGGTCCTACGAGCAGTACTTC

V: TRBV2
D: NA
size: many
J: TRBJ2-5
CDR3: CASSDQGFSETQYF
DNA: TGTGCCAGCAGTGATCAGGGGTTTTCAGAGACCCAGTACTTC

V: TRBV7-2
D: TRBD2
size: many
J: TRBJ2-5
CDR3: CASSLVQTSLQYF
DNA: TGTGCCAGCAGCTTAGTCCAGACTAGCCTTCAGTACTTC

V: TRBV11-2
D: NA
size: NA
J: TRBJ1-3
CDR3: CASSPRDSSGAQYF
DNA: TGTGCCAGCAGCCCGAGGGACTCTAGCGGGGCCCAATATTTT

V: TRBV6-1
D: NA
size: few
J: TRBJ2-6
CDR3: CASSEHRWEEFSGANVLTF
DNA: TGTGCCAGCAGTGAACATCGGTGGGAGGAATTCTCTGGGGCCAACGTCCTGACTTTC

V: TRBV9
D: NA
size: many
J: TRBJ1-1
CDR3: CASSVVAGLTEAFF
DNA: TGTGCCAGCAGCGTAGTGGCAGGACTCACTGAAGCTTTCTTT

V: TRBV27
D: NA
size: NA
J: TRBJ2-4
CDR3: CASSAARGAIAKNIQYF
DNA: TGTGCCAGCAGTGCGGCCAGGGGGGCAATAGCCAAAAACATTCAGTACTTC

V: TRBV7-8
D: NA
size: NA
J: TRBJ1-2
CDR3: CASSTDSGAGYGYTF
DNA: TGTGCCAGCAGTACGGACAGCGGGGCCGGCTATGGCTACACCTTC

V: TRBV7-9
D: TRBD2
size: many
J: TRBJ2-1
CDR3: CASSTLAGGPYNEQFF
DNA: TGTGCCAGCAGCACTCTAGCGGGAGGGCCCTACAATGAGCAGTTCTTC

V: TRBV24-1
D: NA
size: many
J: TRBJ1-2
CDR3: CATSDFSADANGYTF
DNA: TGTGCCACCAGTGATTTTTCCGCGGACGCAAATGGCTACACCTTC

V: TRBV24-1
D: TRBD1
size: few
J: TRBJ2-5
CDR3: CATSDLQVQGETQYF
DNA: TGTGCCACCAGTGATTTGCAAGTACAGGGGGAGACCCAGTACTTC

V: TRBV7-3
D: NA
size: few
J: TRBJ2-5
CDR3: CASSLTPGMVETQYF
DNA: TGTGCCAGCAGCTTAACACCAGGGATGGTGGAGACCCAGTACTTC

V: TRBV14
D: NA
size: NA
J: TRBJ1-1
CDR3: CASSPIGRNTEAFF
DNA: TGTGCCAGCAGCCCTATCGGAAGGAACACTGAAGCTTTCTTT

V: TRBV28
D: NA
size: many
J: TRBJ2-7
CDR3: CASSFGGLGEQYF
DNA: TGTGCCAGCAGTTTCGGGGGCCTGGGTGAGCAGTACTTC

V: TRBV19
D: NA
size: few
J: TRBJ2-3
CDR3: CASRTTGGMGTDTQYF
DNA: TGTGCCAGTAGGACCACCGGGGGAATGGGCACAGATACGCAGTATTTT